This entry is about one TCR beta chain. This table comes from immunoSEQ multiplex PCR, and its TCRdb copy is limited to in-frame clones, with some not included. The data show 85,000 to 100,000 clones, with 90% to 95% seen just once and around 8.2% held by the top ten. The data stem from a study of control samples from healthy donors and cancer patients. Germline loops: CDR1 SGHKS, CDR2 YYEKEE (reference sequence). The CDR3 covers 13 residues. V was pared by 1 base and J by 6 bases, with 8 bases between. The TCR was taken from a man in his late teens or twenties in good health. Sequencing input: blood. V gene TRBV5-5 combines with J gene TRBJ1-5, with D tentatively TRBD1 (6 bases). Written as DNA, the CDR3 is TGTGCCAGCAGCTTGCAACAGGGTCAGCCCCAGCATTTT. Amino acid sequence: CASSLQQGQPQHF.